Sequencing of this T cell receptor (beta chain) was carried out in a study of sequential checkpoint blockade in melanoma. Treatment meaning: randomized to nivolumab then ipilimumab (arm A) or the reverse (arm B). None of the patients previously received DNA-damaging chemotherapy. Generated by immunoSEQ multiplex PCR, the TCRdb table keeps only in-frame clones and is missing some. The top ten hold approximately 17% of the sample, which has roughly 11,000 clones, approximately 70% seen once. The receptor comes from a human donor with melanoma. The source was CD8+ T cells sorted from blood (inferred from file names), collected from a patient given nivolumab and ipilimumab in sequence.

The chain's CDR3 is CASSLDRGYSPLHF. As DNA, the CDR3 is TGTGCCAGCAGTTTAGACAGGGGTTATTCACCCCTCCACTTT. The V call is TRBV27, the J call TRBJ1-6, with 8 bases identical to TRBD1. This CDR3 comprises 14 residues. V lost 2 bases and J lost 8; bases outside the gene matches: 2. Germline values: CDR1 MNHEY, CDR2 SMNVEV (reference sequence).